Detailed here is one TCR beta chain. These data belong to a study of cytomegalovirus exposure and HLA in healthy donors. Unmatched junction bases numbered 8, after V lost 4 bases and J lost 8 bases. CDR3 length: 14 residues. Germline CDR1 is MNHNY and CDR2 is SVGAGI (reference sequence). A multiplex PCR was run with 60 Vbeta primers and 13 Jbeta primers. Using immunoSEQ multiplex PCR, the repertoire was profiled, and TCRdb retains in-frame clones only, with some absent. Here the sample spans 100,000 to 150,000 clones, about 78% being singletons. The V call is TRBV6-6, the J call TRBJ2-3, with TRBD1 matching over 8 bases. The sample consisted of PBMCs. The sequence was obtained from a female donor in good health and CMV-seronegative. The CDR3 reads CASSSRGLGTTQYF. CDR3 DNA sequence: TGTGCCAGCAGTTCCAGGGGGCTCGGGACTACGCAGTATTTT.